The sequence of this T cell receptor (beta chain) was determined in a study of healthy donors' naive CD4 and CD8 T cells. General study findings and limits: Most V and J genes were reportedly biased between naive CD4+ and CD8+ cells. Homeostatic proliferation of naive T cells was not examined as a bias source.

There are 14 residues in the CDR3. Per the germline V gene, CDR1 is SQVTM and CDR2 is ANQGSEA. Trimming removed 7 bases at V and 1 base at J, with 16 bases between. TCR libraries were built from 500 to 550 ng of total RNA by linear amplification. TCRdb re-derived calls from the reads in MiXCR, one entry per CDR3 protein. The sample shows 150,000 to 200,000 distinct CDR3 sequences, 74% of them seen only once. CD4+CD8-CD45RO-CD45RA+ cells were naive CD4+; CD8+CD4-CD45RA+CD27bright cells were naive CD8+. Note on this clonotype: Its antigen is unknown.

This clonotype was obtained from a pool of human donors in good health; the sample pools cells from several healthy donors. The source material was naive CD4+ and CD8+ T cells sorted from blood, pooled from several donors. The V call is TRBV29-1, the J call TRBJ1-1; TRBD1 might be the D (5 bases). CDR3 sequence reads: CSATSRQGNTEAFF. CDR3 coding DNA: TGCAGCGCGACCTCCCGCCAGGGGAACACTGAAGCTTTCTTT.